This T cell receptor beta chain was sequenced in a study of blood T cell repertoires in COVID-19. Overall study: Italy, Spain and the United States were the sources of the convalescent and acute COVID-19 samples.

The length of the CDR3 is 15 residues. V trimming: 2 bases; J trimming: 0 bases; junction bases outside the gene matches: 1. The germline gives CDR1 MGHRA, CDR2 YSYEKL. As processed by the authors: Amplification from reference gene primers served as the basis for estimated nucleated cell counts. The table came from immunoSEQ multiplex PCR; TCRdb's copy has only in-frame clones and leaves some out. V, J and clone size derive from that table, while D and trimming were established from the DNA sequence. The profile shows roughly 280,000 clones, about 89% of them singletons. Source material: peripheral blood. The TCR comes from a man aged 40-50 years with active or convalescent COVID-19. The chain uses TRBV4-1 and TRBJ1-5, with TRBD1 identical over 7 bases. The CDR3 coding sequence is TGCGCCAGCAGCCAACGACAGGGTAGCAATCAGCCCCAGCATTTT. It specifies CASSQRQGSNQPQHF.